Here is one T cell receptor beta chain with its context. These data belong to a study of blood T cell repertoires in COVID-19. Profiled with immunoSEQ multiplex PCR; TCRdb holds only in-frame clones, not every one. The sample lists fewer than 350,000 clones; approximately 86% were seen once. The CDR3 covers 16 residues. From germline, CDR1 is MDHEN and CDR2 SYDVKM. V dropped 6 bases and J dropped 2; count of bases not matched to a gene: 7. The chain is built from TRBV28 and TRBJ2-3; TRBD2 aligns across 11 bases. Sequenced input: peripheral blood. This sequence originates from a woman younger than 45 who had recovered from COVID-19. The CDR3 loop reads CASSPGTSGDTDTQYF. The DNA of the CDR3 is TGTGCCAGCAGCCCGGGGACTAGCGGTGACACAGATACGCAGTATTTT. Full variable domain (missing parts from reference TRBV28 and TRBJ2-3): DVKVTQSSRYLVKRTGEKVFLECVQDMDHENMFWYRQDPGLGLRLIYFSYDVKMKEKGDIPEGYSVSREKKERFSLILESASTNQTSMYLCASSPGTSGDTDTQYFGPGTRLTVL.